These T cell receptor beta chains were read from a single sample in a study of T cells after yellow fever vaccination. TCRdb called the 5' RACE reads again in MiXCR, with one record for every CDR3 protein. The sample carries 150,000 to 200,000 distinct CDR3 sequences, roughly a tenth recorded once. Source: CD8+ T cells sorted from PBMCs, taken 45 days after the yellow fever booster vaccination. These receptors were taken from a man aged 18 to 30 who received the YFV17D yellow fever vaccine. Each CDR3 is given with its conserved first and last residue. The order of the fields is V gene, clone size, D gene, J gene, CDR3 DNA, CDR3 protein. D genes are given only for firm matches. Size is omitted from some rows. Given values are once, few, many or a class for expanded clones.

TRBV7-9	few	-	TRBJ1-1	TGTGCCAGCCTTAGGGGGGTCAACACTGAAGCTTTCTTT	CASLRGVNTEAFF
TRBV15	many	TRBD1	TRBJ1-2	TGTGCCACCAGCAGAGTGGGAGGGGGCGCGAAGAACTATGGCTACACCTTC	CATSRVGGGAKNYGYTF
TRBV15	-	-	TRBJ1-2	TGTGCCACCAGCGGGGACCTTTATGGCTACACCTTC	CATSGDLYGYTF
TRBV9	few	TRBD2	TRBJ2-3	TGTGCCAGCAGCACGGGACTAGCGGGGTTAGATACGCAGTATTTT	CASSTGLAGLDTQYF
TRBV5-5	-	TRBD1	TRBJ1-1	TGTGCCAGCAGCTTGTGGAGAGGGGGCCTGGATGAAGCTTTCTTT	CASSLWRGGLDEAFF
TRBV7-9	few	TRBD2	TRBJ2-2	TGTGCCAGCAGCGGACTAGGATCGAACACCGGGGAGCTGTTTTTT	CASSGLGSNTGELFF
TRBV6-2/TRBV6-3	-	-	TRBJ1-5	TGTGCCAGCAGTTCCCCGGGGGAACTTGATCAGCCCCAGCATTTT	CASSSPGELDQPQHF
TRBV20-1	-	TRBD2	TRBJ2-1	TGCAGTGCTAGAGATCAGGGACTAGGTCGCAATGAGCAGTTCTTC	CSARDQGLGRNEQFF
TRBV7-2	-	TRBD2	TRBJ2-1	TGTGCCAGCAGCTACCCCGGACTAGCGTTAAATGAGCAGTTCTTC	CASSYPGLALNEQFF
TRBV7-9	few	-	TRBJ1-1	TGTGCCAGCAGCTTAGGAGTAGGTGACACTGAAGCTTTCTTT	CASSLGVGDTEAFF
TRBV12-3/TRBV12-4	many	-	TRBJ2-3	TGTGCCAGCAGTTTAGCTGGGCAGGGCGCCACAGATACGCAGTATTTT	CASSLAGQGATDTQYF
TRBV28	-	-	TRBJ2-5	TGTGCCAGCAGTGCGGGACTGTCCCAAGAGACCCAGTACTTC	CASSAGLSQETQYF
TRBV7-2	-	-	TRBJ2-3	TGTGCCAGCAGCGGCAACAGGGCTAGCACAGATACGCAGTATTTT	CASSGNRASTDTQYF
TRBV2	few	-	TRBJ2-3	TGTGCCAGCAGTGAAGTAACGCGGCTTTCTAGCACAGATACGCAGTATTTT	CASSEVTRLSSTDTQYF
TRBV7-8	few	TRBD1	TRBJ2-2	TGTGCCAGCAGATCAGCAGGGGGATTGAACACCGGGGAGCTGTTTTTT	CASRSAGGLNTGELFF
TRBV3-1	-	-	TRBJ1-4	TGTGCCAGCAGCCATTGGCCCCCAGGTTCGCGTAATGAAAAACTGTTTTTT	CASSHWPPGSRNEKLFF
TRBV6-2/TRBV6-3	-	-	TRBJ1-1	TGTGCCGCGGGCCGCGAGGGCAGGGACACTGAAGCTTTCTTT	CAAGREGRDTEAFF
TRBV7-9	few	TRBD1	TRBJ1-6	TGTGCCAGCAGCGAGGGACAGCTATCCACCTATAATTCACCCCTCCACTTT	CASSEGQLSTYNSPLHF
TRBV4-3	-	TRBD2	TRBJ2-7	TGCGCCAGCAGCCAAGACGTAGCGGGGGCGTACGAGCAGTACTTC	CASSQDVAGAYEQYF
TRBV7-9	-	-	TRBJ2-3	TGTGCCAGCAGCCCAATTACCCCGGGACTCCTCACAGATACGCAGTATTTT	CASSPITPGLLTDTQYF
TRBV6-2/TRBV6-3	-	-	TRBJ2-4	TGTGCCAGCAGTCACCGACAGCTTGGAGCCCGAAACATTCAGTACTTC	CASSHRQLGARNIQYF
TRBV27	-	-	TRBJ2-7	TGTGCCAGCAGGCGGGGCGGTTACGAGCAGTACTTC	CASRRGGYEQYF
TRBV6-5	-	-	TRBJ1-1	TGTGCTTCGCAGGCGGGGCGCACTGAAGCTTTCTTT	CASQAGRTEAFF
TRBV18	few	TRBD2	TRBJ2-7	TGTGCCAGCTCACCAGGGCGGGGGGATTTCTACGAGCAGTACTTC	CASSPGRGDFYEQYF
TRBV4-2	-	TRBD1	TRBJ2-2	TGTGCCAGCAGCCAGATACAGGGGAGTCCCGGGGAGCTGTTTTTT	CASSQIQGSPGELFF
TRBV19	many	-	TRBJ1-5	TGTGCCAGTAGTAGATTTTCAGGGGCCCATCAGCCCCAGCATTTT	CASSRFSGAHQPQHF
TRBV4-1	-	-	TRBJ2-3	TGCGCCAGCAGCCAAGATCAGGGGATCTTGGGTACAGATACGCAGTATTTT	CASSQDQGILGTDTQYF
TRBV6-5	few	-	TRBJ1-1	TGTGCCAGCAGTTACGCGGGTCTTCGGACTGAAGCTTTCTTT	CASSYAGLRTEAFF
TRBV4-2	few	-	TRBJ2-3	TGTGCCAGCAGCCAAGATCGGGGTTCCCGCACAGATACGCAGTATTTT	CASSQDRGSRTDTQYF
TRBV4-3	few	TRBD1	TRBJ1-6	TGCGCCAGCAGCCAAGATCCACAGGGGGCTTCACCCCTCCACTTT	CASSQDPQGASPLHF
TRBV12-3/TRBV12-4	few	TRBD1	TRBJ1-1	TGTGCCAGCACCCCACAGGGGGCTCTCACTGAAGCTTTCTTT	CASTPQGALTEAFF
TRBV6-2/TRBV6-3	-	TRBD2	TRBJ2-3	TGTGCCAGCAGTTCCCCGACCGCGCCTAGCGGGGGGGCCACAGATACGCAGTATTTT	CASSSPTAPSGGATDTQYF
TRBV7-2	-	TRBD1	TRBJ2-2	TGTGCCAGCAGCTGGACAGGGGCCGGGGAGCTGTTTTTT	CASSWTGAGELFF
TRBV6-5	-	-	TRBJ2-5	TGTGCCAGCAGGGATAATTTTTACGGACGGGGAGGAGAGACCCAGTACTTC	CASRDNFYGRGGETQYF
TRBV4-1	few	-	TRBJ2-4	TGCGCCAGCAGCCAAAGGGATTCCTACATTCAGTACTTC	CASSQRDSYIQYF
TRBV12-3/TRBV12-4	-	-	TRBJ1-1	TGTGCCAGCAGTTTTCCAGGGTTTTCATTGGGCACTGAAGCTTTCTTT	CASSFPGFSLGTEAFF